These 27 T cell receptor beta chains were all obtained from the same sample, sequenced in a study of metastatic and nonmetastatic thyroid tumors. Ahead of thyroid surgery, no patient had received treatment of any kind. MiXCR was used by TCRdb to re-call the PCR reads. The sample comprises about 82,000 clones, around an eighth of which are singletons, and around 9% rests with the top ten. The sequenced sample was tumor tissue. Receptors were obtained from a female donor with papillary thyroid cancer or a benign thyroid nodule (not recorded which). Some clones in this sample may be carry-over from other donors' samples.

The chain is built from TRBV20-1 and TRBJ1-5, with TRBD1 matching over 8 bases. The CDR3 runs to 13 residues. CDR1 and CDR2 from the germline V gene are DFQATT and SNEGSKA (reference sequence). The junction had 3 bases not matched to a gene; V was cut back by 3 bases and J by 5 bases. This CDR3 reads CSARGTGYQPQHF. CDR3 DNA sequence: TGCAGTGCTAGGGGGACAGGATATCAGCCCCAGCATTTT.

This clone was seen ten or more times. This chain joins TRBV6-1 and TRBJ2-4, with 7 positions matching TRBD1. The V and J ends lost 7 bases and 9 bases, in that order; junction bases with no gene match: 9. Germline assignment: CDR1 MNHNS and CDR2 SASEGT. The CDR3 consists of 13 residues. CDR3 DNA sequence: TGTGCCAGCAACCACGGCGACAGGGCCATTCAGTACTTC. Encoded protein: CASNHGDRAIQYF.

Turning to this clone: A much larger clonotype is one base distant, so this may be a read error. This sequence joins TRBV9 and TRBJ2-4; D uncertain. This CDR3 has 13 amino acids. The V and J ends lost 0 bases and 7 bases respectively, with 8 bases between them. From germline, CDR1 is SGDLS and CDR2 YYNGEE. This CDR3 is CASSVGDLNIQYF. CDR3 sequence (DNA): TGTGCCAGCAGCGTAGGGGATTTGAACATTCAGTACTTC.

Concerning this clone itself: At one boundary the junction diverges from the germline segment, which might be a read error. V and J are TRBV11-1 and TRBJ2-2, with 11 bases lining up with TRBD2. The CDR3 has 16 amino acids. Germline values: CDR1 SGHAT, CDR2 FQDESV (reference sequence). For the CDR3, the DNA is TGTGTCAGCAGCCCCGGGACTAGCGGAAACACCTGGGAGCTGTTTTTT. It encodes CVSSPGTSGNTWELFF.

This clone was counted at least ten times. The chain is built from TRBV6-2 or TRBV6-3 and TRBJ1-5, with D perhaps TRBD1 (5 bases). The CDR3 covers 16 residues. Deletions cut 7 bases from V and 1 base from J, with 17 bases between. CDR1 MNHEY and CDR2 SVGEGT come from the germline V gene. CDR3 residues: CASTRPGAASNQPQHF. CDR3 nucleotide sequence: TGTGCCAGCACCCGCCCCGGGGCCGCCAGCAATCAGCCCCAGCATTTT.

This clone was counted ten times or more. The CDR3 region has the DNA TGCGCCAGCAGCACCCCGAATGGGAGGCTTCACAATGAGCAGTTCTTC. Translated: CASSTPNGRLHNEQFF. V gene TRBV5-1 combines with J gene TRBJ2-1; a possible D gene is TRBD2 (6 bases). The CDR3 covers 16 residues. V was clipped by 4 bases and J by 5 bases, with 19 bases between them. Per germline, CDR1 SGHRS and CDR2 YFSETQ.

This clone was recorded many times. The J gene is TRBJ2-5, the V gene TRBV5-1; D is uncertain. The CDR3 contains 12 residues. The germline V gene encodes CDR1 SGHRS and CDR2 YFSETQ. V gave up 0 bases and J gave up 3 bases, with 3 bases separating them. CDR3: CASSLGEETQYF. The CDR3 DNA is TGCGCCAGCAGCTTGGGGGAAGAGACCCAGTACTTC.

Ten or more counts support this clone. The rearrangement joins TRBV14 to TRBJ2-3; 12 bases fit TRBD2. The germline gives CDR1 SGHDN, CDR2 FVKESK. Unmatched junction bases numbered 11, after V lost 5 bases and J lost 5 bases. The CDR3 runs 17 residues. The CDR3 coding sequence is TGTGCCAGCAGCAAGTCCAAGACTAGCGGGAGAGTAGATACGCAGTATTTT. Translated: CASSKSKTSGRVDTQYF.

This clone occurred a few times. This chain uses TRBV6-1 with TRBJ2-2; D not certain. The germline V gene has CDR1 MNHNS and CDR2 SASEGT. V dropped 10 bases and J dropped 0 bases, with 9 bases sitting between them. This CDR3 region has 13 residues. This CDR3 is CAIRRSNTGELFF. The CDR3 region has the DNA TGTGCCATCAGGCGATCGAACACCGGGGAGCTGTTTTTT.

There are many counts of this clone. This chain uses TRBV5-6 with TRBJ2-7; D is perhaps TRBD1 (6 bases). This CDR3 contains 16 residues. In germline, CDR1 is SGHDT, CDR2 YYEEEE. The ends were cut back, 4 bases at V and 2 bases at J, with 19 bases in the middle. This CDR3 is CASSPPNGTKAYEQYF. The CDR3 coding sequence is TGTGCCAGCAGCCCTCCGAACGGGACAAAGGCCTACGAGCAGTACTTC.

The rearrangement joins TRBV30 to TRBJ1-1; D gene unclear. The germline gives CDR1 GTSNPN, CDR2 SVGIG (reference sequence). Trimming left V 4 bases short and J 5 bases short, with 20 bases between. This CDR3 spans 15 amino acids. The CDR3: CAWNSGVVRVTEAFF. The CDR3 region has the DNA TGTGCCTGGAATTCCGGGGTGGTTCGGGTTACTGAAGCTTTCTTT.

This clone was recorded many times. The rearrangement uses TRBV7-2 and TRBJ2-1; 8 bases match TRBD1. Germline V gene data show CDR1 as SGHTA and CDR2 as FQGNSA. The J segment lost 5 bases and the V segment lost 5 bases, leaving 14 bases of the junction unmatched. The CDR3 consists of 17 residues. The CDR3 DNA sequence: TGTGCCAGCAGCCCTCGGACAGGGCTCATTTTTAACAATGAGCAGTTCTTC. Translation: CASSPRTGLIFNNEQFF.

This clone was counted a few times. V usage is TRBV5-4 and J usage is TRBJ2-2; TRBD1 agrees at 8 bases. The CDR3 is 15 amino acids. The V gene's germline CDR1 is SGHNT and CDR2 YYREEE (reference sequence). Trimming cost V 6 bases and J 4 bases; bases outside gene matches: 8. CDR3 sequence: CASTKGQGFTGELFF. CDR3 nucleotides: TGTGCCAGCACAAAAGGACAGGGTTTCACCGGGGAGCTGTTTTTT.

This clone came up many times. The J gene is TRBJ2-7, the V gene TRBV12-3 or TRBV12-4; TRBD2 might be the D (5 bases). V gave up 4 bases and J gave up 5 bases, with 12 bases separating them. This CDR3 has 13 residues. The CDR3 nucleotides read TGTGCCAGCAGTTCGACCCTGCGGGACGAGCAGTACTTC. Its translation is CASSSTLRDEQYF.

This clone was seen ten or more times. The V and J genes are TRBV5-8 and TRBJ2-2; unclear D gene. This CDR3 is built from 16 residues. CDR1 is SGHTS and CDR2 is YDEGEE in the germline V gene. The V end was cut by 4 bases, the J end by 0 bases, with 13 bases between. CDR3 coding DNA: TGTGCCAGCAGCCTCCCTAAAAGAACGAACACCGGGGAGCTGTTTTTT. The encoded protein is CASSLPKRTNTGELFF.

This clone was counted ten times or more. The chain has TRBV5-5 and TRBJ2-5, with 14 bases fitting TRBD2. Germline trimming cut 2 bases from V and 5 bases from J; bases unmatched to any gene: 11. This CDR3 has 18 amino acids. Germline CDR1 SGHKS, CDR2 YYEKEE (reference sequence). CDR3 loop: CASSLGLTSGRAEETQYF. CDR3 coding DNA: TGTGCCAGCAGCTTAGGTCTGACTAGCGGGAGGGCCGAGGAGACCCAGTACTTC. Drawing the rest from reference TRBV5-5 and TRBJ2-5, the complete variable domain is DAGVTQSPTHLIKTRGQQVTLRCSPISGHKSVSWYQQVLGQGPQFIFQYYEKEERGRGNFPDRFSARQFPNYSSELNVNALLLGDSALYLCASSLGLTSGRAEETQYFGPGTRLLVL.

In this sample, this clone turned up many times. This chain joins TRBV12-3 or TRBV12-4 and TRBJ2-3; possible D gene TRBD1, 6 bases. This CDR3 is 16 amino acids long. V was trimmed by 6 bases and J by 0 bases, leaving 16 bases between them. This chain's CDR3 is CASSPTTGPSTDTQYF. The CDR3 DNA sequence: TGTGCCAGCAGCCCGACGACAGGCCCCAGCACAGATACGCAGTATTTT.

Ten or more counts support this clone. The V and J genes are TRBV20-1 and TRBJ2-5; the D gene is possibly TRBD2 (5 bases). This CDR3 spans 14 amino acids. Trimming took 3 bases from V and 4 from J, leaving 15 bases between them. The germline V gene encodes CDR1 DFQATT and CDR2 SNEGSKA (reference sequence). This CDR3 reads CSASPLAAGETQYF. As DNA, the CDR3 is TGCAGTGCTAGCCCCCTGGCTGCGGGAGAGACCCAGTACTTC.

This clone was detected only a few times. The V call is TRBV27, the J call TRBJ2-5, with D possibly matching TRBD2 (6 bases). This CDR3 contains 16 residues. The V gene lost 5 bases and the J gene lost 5 bases, with 21 bases spanning the gap. Germline V lookup: CDR1 MNHEY, CDR2 SMNVEV (reference sequence). The CDR3 sequence: CASSTILPGDGETQYF. CDR3 nucleotide sequence: TGTGCCAGCAGTACCATACTACCGGGAGACGGGGAGACCCAGTACTTC.

This clone was recorded many times. This sample includes further DNA sequences coding for the same CDR3. V and J are TRBV4-2 and TRBJ2-5; TRBD2 aligns across 9 bases. CDR1 is LGHNA and CDR2 is YNFKEQ in the germline V gene. With 4 bases clipped from V and 5 bases from J, the junction kept 8 bases outside the gene matches. The CDR3 sequence is 15 residues long. The CDR3 region is CASSPVPSGKETQYF. CDR3 bases: TGTGCCAGCAGCCCCGTCCCTAGCGGGAAGGAGACCCAGTACTTC.

On this clone: A read error is possible here, since a much larger clone lies one base away. Other DNA sequences in the sample encode the same CDR3. The V gene is TRBV7-6, the J gene TRBJ2-3; D may be TRBD2 (5 bases). Germline V lookup: CDR1 SGHVS, CDR2 FNYEAQ. With 2 bases removed from V and 1 base from J, the gap between germline ends came to 13 bases. The CDR3 totals 16 residues. CDR3 in DNA: TGTGCCAGCAGCTTATCTACCGGGGTGGGCACAGATACGCAGTATTTT. This codes for CASSLSTGVGTDTQYF.

This clone was recorded many times. The chain carries TRBV7-3 and TRBJ2-5, with D maybe TRBD2 (6 bases). There are 15 residues in the CDR3. Germline V gives CDR1 SGHTA, CDR2 FQGTGA. Trimming took 4 bases from V and 2 from J, leaving 14 bases between them. In DNA, the CDR3 is TGTGCCAGCAGCTACCTTGGAGGGCATCAAGAGACCCAGTACTTC. Protein: CASSYLGGHQETQYF.

This clone was observed many times. This chain uses TRBV7-2 with TRBJ2-1; 12 bases match TRBD2. This CDR3 is 16 amino acids long. V lost 6 bases and J lost 6; bases outside the gene matches: 9. Germline assignment: CDR1 SGHTA and CDR2 FQGNSA. The DNA of the CDR3 is TGTGCCAGCAGGTCCCTAGCGGGAGGGCCTAGCAATGAGCAGTTCTTC. This encodes CASRSLAGGPSNEQFF.

The chain is built from TRBV18 and TRBJ1-2; D perhaps matches TRBD1 (6 bases). The CDR3 loop spans 15 amino acids. Germline-derived CDR1 and CDR2 are KGHSH and LQKENI. Trimming shortened V by 2 bases and J by 4 bases, and 14 bases separated the two germline ends. CDR3 in DNA: TGTGCCAGCTCACCAGAAAACAGGGCTGCCTATGGCTACACCTTC. Amino acids: CASSPENRAAYGYTF.

This clone has at least ten counts. The V call is TRBV3-1, the J call TRBJ2-7, with TRBD1 matching over 10 bases. This CDR3 is built from 17 residues. Germline V gene lookup returns CDR1 LGHDT and CDR2 YNNKEL (reference sequence). The junction had 10 bases not matched to a gene; V was cut back by 4 bases and J by 1 base. The CDR3 region is CASSRTGGRSESYEQYF. Written as DNA, the CDR3 is TGTGCCAGCAGCCGGACAGGGGGACGAAGCGAGTCCTACGAGCAGTACTTC.

A word on this clone: A much larger clone is a single base away; this may be a read error. The chain recombines TRBV29-1 with TRBJ1-2; D gene unclear. Germline V CDR1 and CDR2: SQVTM, ANQGSEA. This CDR3 is built from 10 residues. The CDR3 protein is CSVGGDGHTF. The CDR3 coding sequence is TGCAGCGTGGGTGGTGATGGCCACACCTTC.

This clone was found many times. This rearrangement joins TRBV7-8 to TRBJ2-7; TRBD1 or TRBD2 may be the D gene (5 bases each). Trimming removed 3 bases from V and 3 bases from J, with 15 bases in between. Germline CDR1 SGHVS, CDR2 FQNEAQ. CDR3 length equals 15 residues. Written as DNA, the CDR3 is TGTGCCAGCAGCTTGGGGACGGGGACGGTCTACGAGCAGTACTTC. This translates into CASSLGTGTVYEQYF.